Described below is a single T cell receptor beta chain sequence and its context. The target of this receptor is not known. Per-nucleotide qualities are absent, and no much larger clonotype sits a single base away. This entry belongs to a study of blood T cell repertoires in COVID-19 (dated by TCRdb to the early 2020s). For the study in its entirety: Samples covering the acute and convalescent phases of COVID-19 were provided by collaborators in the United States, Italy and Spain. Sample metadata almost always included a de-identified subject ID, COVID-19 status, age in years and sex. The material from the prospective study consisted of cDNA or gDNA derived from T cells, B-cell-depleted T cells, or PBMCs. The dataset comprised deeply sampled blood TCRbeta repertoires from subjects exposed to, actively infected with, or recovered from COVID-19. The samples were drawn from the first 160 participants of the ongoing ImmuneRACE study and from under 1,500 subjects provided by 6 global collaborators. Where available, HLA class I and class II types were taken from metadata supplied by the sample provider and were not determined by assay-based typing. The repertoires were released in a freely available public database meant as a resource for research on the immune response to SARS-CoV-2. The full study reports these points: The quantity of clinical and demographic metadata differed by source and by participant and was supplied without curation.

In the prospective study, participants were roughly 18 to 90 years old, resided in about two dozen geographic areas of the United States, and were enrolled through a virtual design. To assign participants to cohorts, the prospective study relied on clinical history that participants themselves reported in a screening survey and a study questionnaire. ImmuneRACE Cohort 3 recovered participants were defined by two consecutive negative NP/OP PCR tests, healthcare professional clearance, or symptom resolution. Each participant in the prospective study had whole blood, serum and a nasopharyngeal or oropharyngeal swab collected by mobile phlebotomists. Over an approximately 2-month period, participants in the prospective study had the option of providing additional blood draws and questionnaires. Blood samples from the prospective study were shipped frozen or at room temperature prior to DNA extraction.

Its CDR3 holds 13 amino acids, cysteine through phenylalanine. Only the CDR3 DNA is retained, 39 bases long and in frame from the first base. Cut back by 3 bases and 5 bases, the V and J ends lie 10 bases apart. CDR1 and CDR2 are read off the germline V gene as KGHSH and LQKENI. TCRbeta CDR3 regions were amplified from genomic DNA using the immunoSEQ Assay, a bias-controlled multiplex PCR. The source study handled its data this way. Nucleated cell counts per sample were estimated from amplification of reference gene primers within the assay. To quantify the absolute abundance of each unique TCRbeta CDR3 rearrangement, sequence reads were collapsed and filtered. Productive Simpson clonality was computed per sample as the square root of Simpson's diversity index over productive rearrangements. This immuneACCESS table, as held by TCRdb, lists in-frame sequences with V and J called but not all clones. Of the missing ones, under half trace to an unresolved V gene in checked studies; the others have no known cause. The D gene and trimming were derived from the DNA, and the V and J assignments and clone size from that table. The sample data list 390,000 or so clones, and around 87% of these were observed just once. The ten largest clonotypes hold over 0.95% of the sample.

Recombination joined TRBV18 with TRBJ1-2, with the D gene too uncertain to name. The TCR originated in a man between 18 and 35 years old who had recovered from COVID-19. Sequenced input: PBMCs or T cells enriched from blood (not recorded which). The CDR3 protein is CASSPVEQYGYTF. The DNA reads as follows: TGTGCCAGCTCACCCGTGGAGCAATATGGCTACACCTTC.